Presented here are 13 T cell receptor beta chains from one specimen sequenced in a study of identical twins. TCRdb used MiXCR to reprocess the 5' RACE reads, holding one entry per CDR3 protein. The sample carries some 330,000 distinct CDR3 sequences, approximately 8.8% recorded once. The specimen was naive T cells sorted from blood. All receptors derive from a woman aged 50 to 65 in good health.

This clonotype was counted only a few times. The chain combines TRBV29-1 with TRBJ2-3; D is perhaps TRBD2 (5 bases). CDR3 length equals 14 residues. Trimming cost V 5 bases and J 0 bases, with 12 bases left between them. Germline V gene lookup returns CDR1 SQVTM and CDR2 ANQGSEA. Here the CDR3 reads CSVSGIISTDTQYF. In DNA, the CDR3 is TGCAGCGTTTCCGGGATTATCAGCACAGATACGCAGTATTTT.

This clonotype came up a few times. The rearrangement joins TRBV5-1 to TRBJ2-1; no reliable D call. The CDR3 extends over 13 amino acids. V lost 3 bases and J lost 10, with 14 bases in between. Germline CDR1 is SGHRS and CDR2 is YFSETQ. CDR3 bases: TGCGCCAGCAGCTACCCACTTTACCAGGAGCAGTTCTTC. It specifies CASSYPLYQEQFF.

The CDR3 DNA is TGTGCCAGCAGTGGGTCTGGAAACACCATATATTTT. It specifies CASSGSGNTIYF. This rearrangement joins TRBV12-3 or TRBV12-4 to TRBJ1-3; no definite D call. Trimming took 5 bases from V and 1 from J, leaving 3 bases between them. The CDR3 is made up of 12 amino acids.

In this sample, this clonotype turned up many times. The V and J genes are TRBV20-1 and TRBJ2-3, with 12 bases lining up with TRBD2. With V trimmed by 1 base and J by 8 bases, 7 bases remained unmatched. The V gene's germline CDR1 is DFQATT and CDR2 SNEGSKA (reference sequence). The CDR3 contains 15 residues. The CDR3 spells CSARGQTSGSLTQYF. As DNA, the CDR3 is TGCAGTGCTAGAGGCCAGACTAGCGGGAGTCTTACGCAGTATTTT.

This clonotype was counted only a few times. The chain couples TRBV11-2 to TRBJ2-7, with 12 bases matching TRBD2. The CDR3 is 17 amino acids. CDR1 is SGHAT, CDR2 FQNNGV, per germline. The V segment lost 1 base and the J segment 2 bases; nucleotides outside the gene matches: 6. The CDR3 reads CASSLGTSGIHPYEQYV. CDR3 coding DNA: TGTGCCAGCAGCTTAGGGACTAGCGGGATACACCCCTACGAGCAGTACGTC.

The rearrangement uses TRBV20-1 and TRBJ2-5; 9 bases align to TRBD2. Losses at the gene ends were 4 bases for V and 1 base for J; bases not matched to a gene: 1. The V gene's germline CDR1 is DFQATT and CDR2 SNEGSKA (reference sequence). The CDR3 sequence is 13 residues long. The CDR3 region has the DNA TGCAGTGCTATTAGCGGGAGCCAAGAGACCCAGTACTTC. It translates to CSAISGSQETQYF.

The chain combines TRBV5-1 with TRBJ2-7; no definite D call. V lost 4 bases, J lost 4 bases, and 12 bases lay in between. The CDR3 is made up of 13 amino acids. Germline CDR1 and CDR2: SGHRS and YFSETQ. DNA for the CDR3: TGCGCCAGCAGCCCGTCCCCCAGGTACGAGCAGTACTTC. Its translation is CASSPSPRYEQYF.

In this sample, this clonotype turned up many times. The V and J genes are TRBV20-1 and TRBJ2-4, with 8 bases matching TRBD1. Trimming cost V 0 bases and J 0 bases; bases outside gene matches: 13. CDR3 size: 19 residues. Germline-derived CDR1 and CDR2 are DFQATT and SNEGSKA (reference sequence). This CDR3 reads CSARDPGTGEILAKNIQYF. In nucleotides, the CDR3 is TGCAGTGCTAGAGATCCCGGGACAGGAGAAATACTAGCCAAAAACATTCAGTACTTC.

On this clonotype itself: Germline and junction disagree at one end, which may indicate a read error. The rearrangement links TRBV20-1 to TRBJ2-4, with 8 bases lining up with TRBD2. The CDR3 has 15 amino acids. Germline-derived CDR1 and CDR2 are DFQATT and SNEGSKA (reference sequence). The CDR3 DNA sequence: TGCAGTGCTAGGATCAGCGGGAGCAGCAAAAACATTCAGTGCTTC. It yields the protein CSARISGSSKNIQCF.

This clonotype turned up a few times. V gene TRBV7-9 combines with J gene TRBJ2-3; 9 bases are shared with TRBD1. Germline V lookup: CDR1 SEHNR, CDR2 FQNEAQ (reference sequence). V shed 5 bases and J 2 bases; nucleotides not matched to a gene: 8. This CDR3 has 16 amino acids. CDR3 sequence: CASSPGDRENTDTQYF. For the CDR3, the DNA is TGTGCCAGCAGCCCCGGGGACAGGGAAAACACAGATACGCAGTATTTT.

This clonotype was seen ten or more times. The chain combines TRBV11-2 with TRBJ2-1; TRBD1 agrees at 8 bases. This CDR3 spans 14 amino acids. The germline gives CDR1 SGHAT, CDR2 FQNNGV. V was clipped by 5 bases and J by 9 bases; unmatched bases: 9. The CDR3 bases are TGTGCCAGCAGCCCCACAGGGGGGACGGGTGAGCAGTTCTTC. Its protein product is CASSPTGGTGEQFF.

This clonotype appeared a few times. The CDR3 region is CASSLWGRGTDTQYF. The CDR3 DNA is TGTGCCAGCAGTTTATGGGGGAGGGGAACAGATACGCAGTATTTT. The J gene is TRBJ2-3, the V gene TRBV27; 7 bases are a match to TRBD2. Germline trimming cut 1 base from V and 3 bases from J; bases unmatched to any gene: 4. CDR3 length: 15 residues. CDR1 is MNHEY and CDR2 is SMNVEV in the germline V gene (reference sequence).

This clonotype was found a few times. CDR3 region: CASSKISSLADTQYF. DNA for the CDR3: TGTGCCAGCAGCAAGATTAGCTCTCTCGCAGATACGCAGTATTTT. This chain links TRBV12-3 or TRBV12-4 with TRBJ2-3; D uncertain. The CDR3 is made up of 15 amino acids. Trimming took 6 bases from V and 4 from J, leaving 17 bases between them.